The next 10 T cell receptor beta chains were all read from a single sample in a study of T cell changes during pregnancy in multiple sclerosis (dated by TCRdb to the late 2010s). The library was built by means of the immunoSEQ multiplex PCR assay. Imported from immuneACCESS, the table was reduced by TCRdb to in-frame sequences with V and J called. These copies leave out some clones; in studies compared against another copy, an unresolved V gene accounts for under half, and the cause of the remainder is not known. The sample yields nearly 60,000 clones; about 90% were counted once. The ten largest make up under 0.6% of the sample. Sequences were derived from CD4+ T cells from peripheral blood mononuclear cells, sampled after pregnancy. The source of these receptors is a female donor in good health, enrolled as a control in a pregnancy study.

V usage is TRBV28 and J usage is TRBJ1-1; 7 positions agree with TRBD1. There are 11 residues in the CDR3. Germline CDR1 is MDHEN and CDR2 is SYDVKM. V was clipped by 5 bases and J by 10 bases; unmatched bases: 4. CDR3: CASSNSGGAFF. CDR3 bases: TGTGCCAGCAGTAACTCAGGGGGAGCTTTCTTT.

This chain uses TRBV12-5 with TRBJ1-6, with unresolved D. The CDR3 length is 14 residues. Germline V gives CDR1 LGHNT, CDR2 FRNRAP. V was clipped by 7 bases and J by 8 bases, with 15 bases between them. Here the CDR3 reads CASASTGEYSPLHF. The CDR3 DNA follows: TGTGCTAGTGCCTCAACCGGGGAGTATTCACCCCTCCACTTT.

The chain is built from TRBV9 and TRBJ2-5; a possible D gene is TRBD1 (6 bases). Trimming left V 0 bases short and J 1 base short, with 10 bases between. The CDR3 spans 15 residues. The V gene's germline CDR1 is SGDLS and CDR2 YYNGEE. The CDR3 DNA reads as TGTGCCAGCAGCGTAGCCCCGGACAGCCAAGAGACCCAGTACTTC. Amino acid sequence: CASSVAPDSQETQYF. Using reference TRBV9 and TRBJ2-5 for the parts outside the CDR3, the full variable domain is DSGVTQTPKHLITATGQRVTLRCSPRSGDLSVYWYQQSLDQGLQFLIQYYNGEERAKGNILERFSAQQFPDLHSELNLSSLELGDSALYFCASSVAPDSQETQYFGPGTRLLVL.

The chain uses TRBV11-3 and TRBJ1-3, with unresolved D. The CDR3 is 15 residues long. CDR1 and CDR2 from the germline V gene are SGHNT and YENEEA. Trimming removed 2 bases from V and 1 base from J, with 9 bases in between. The CDR3 protein is CASSLYGDSGNTIYF. Written as DNA, the CDR3 is TGTGCCAGCAGCTTATACGGAGATTCTGGAAACACCATATATTTT.

The chain combines TRBV5-1 with TRBJ1-4, with 7 bases lining up with TRBD1. Germline-derived CDR1 and CDR2 are SGHRS and YFSETQ. The CDR3 runs 14 residues. Trimming removed 3 bases from V and 4 bases from J; junction bases left unmatched: 3. The CDR3 DNA sequence: TGCGCCAGCAGCTCCGGGACAGTTAATGAAAAACTGTTTTTT. Amino acid sequence: CASSSGTVNEKLFF.

The chain joins TRBV5-1 to TRBJ2-7; D remains unclear. CDR1 SGHRS and CDR2 YFSETQ come from the germline V gene. Trimming cost V 7 bases and J 1 base, with 9 bases left between them. The CDR3 is 12 residues long. CDR3 sequence (DNA): TGCGCCAGCTCCCCCGGTTCCTACGAGCAGTACTTC. Protein product: CASSPGSYEQYF.

This chain links TRBV7-3 with TRBJ2-3, with D hard to call. Germline assignment: CDR1 SGHTA and CDR2 FQGTGA. This CDR3 spans 13 amino acids. With 5 bases removed from V and 5 bases from J, the gap between germline ends came to 11 bases. The CDR3 here is CASSLPPGDTQYF. The CDR3 DNA follows: TGTGCCAGCAGCCTGCCGCCCGGAGATACGCAGTATTTT.

V is TRBV19 and J is TRBJ1-2, with 9 nucleotides matching TRBD1. This CDR3 has 14 amino acids. Unmatched junction bases numbered 7, after V lost 7 bases and J lost 4 bases. Germline lookup yields CDR1 LNHDA and CDR2 SQIVND (reference sequence). In nucleotides, the CDR3 is TGTGCCAGTACCCCGGGACAGGGATCCTATGGCTACACCTTC. This gives the protein CASTPGQGSYGYTF. The full variable domain, rest sourced from reference TRBV19 and TRBJ1-2, is DGGITQSPKYLFRKEGQNVTLSCEQNLNHDAMYWYRQDPGQGLRLIYYSQIVNDFQKGDIAEGYSVSREKKESFPLTVTSAQKNPTAFYLCASTPGQGSYGYTFGSGTRLTVV.

The gene calls are TRBV7-2 and TRBJ2-3, with TRBD2 matching over 10 bases. V lost 5 bases, J lost 4 bases, and 6 bases stayed unmatched. The CDR3 spans 15 residues. Germline assignment: CDR1 SGHTA and CDR2 FQGNSA. Here the CDR3 DNA reads TGTGCCAGCAGCGCCCCTAGCGGGGGATCAGATACGCAGTATTTT. Its protein product is CASSAPSGGSDTQYF.

Here the CDR3 reads CASGGDRSYEQYF. The CDR3, as DNA: TGTGCCAGCGGAGGGGACAGATCCTACGAGCAGTACTTC. This rearrangement joins TRBV2 to TRBJ2-7; D may be TRBD1 (7 bases). V was clipped by 8 bases and J by 1 base, with 12 bases between them. The germline CDR1 and CDR2 sequences are SNHLY and FYNNEI. CDR3 length: 13 amino acids.